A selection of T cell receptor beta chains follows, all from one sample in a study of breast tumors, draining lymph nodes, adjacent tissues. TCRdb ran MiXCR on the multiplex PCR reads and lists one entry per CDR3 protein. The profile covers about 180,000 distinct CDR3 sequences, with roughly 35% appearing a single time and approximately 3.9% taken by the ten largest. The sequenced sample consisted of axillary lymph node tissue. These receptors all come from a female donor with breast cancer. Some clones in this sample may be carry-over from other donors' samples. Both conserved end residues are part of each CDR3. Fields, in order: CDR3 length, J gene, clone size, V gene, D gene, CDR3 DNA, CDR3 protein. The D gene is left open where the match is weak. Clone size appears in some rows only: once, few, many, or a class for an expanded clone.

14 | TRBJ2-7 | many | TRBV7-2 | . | TGTGCCAGCAGCCCCACAGCCGTTTTCTCCGAGCAGTACTTC | CASSPTAVFSEQYF
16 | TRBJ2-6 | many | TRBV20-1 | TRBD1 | TGCAGTGCAACGGGACAGGGGACCTCTGGGGCCAACGTCCTGACTTTC | CSATGQGTSGANVLTF
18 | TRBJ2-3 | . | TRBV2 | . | TGTGCCAGCCCTGTCGGGCGCCCTGCGGGGGCCCGCGGAGATACGCAGTATTTT | CASPVGRPAGARGDTQYF
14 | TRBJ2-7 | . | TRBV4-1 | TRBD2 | TGCGCCAGCGGTACAACTAGCGGAGCCTACGAGCAGTACTTC | CASGTTSGAYEQYF
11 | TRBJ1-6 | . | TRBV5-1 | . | TGTGCCAGCAGCCGAGCGGGGCCCCTCCACTTT | CASSRAGPLHF
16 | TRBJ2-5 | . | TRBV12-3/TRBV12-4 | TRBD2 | TGTGCCAGCAGTCTCGGGACTAGCGGGAGACAAGAGACCCAGTACTTC | CASSLGTSGRQETQYF
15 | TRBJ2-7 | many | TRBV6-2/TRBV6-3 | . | TGTGCCAGCAGCAAAGCCCCCGGGAACTCCTACGAGCAGTACTTC | CASSKAPGNSYEQYF
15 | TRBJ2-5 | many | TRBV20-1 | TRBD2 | TGCAGTGCCCTAACCTTAGCGGGGGACCAAGAGACCCAGTACTTC | CSALTLAGDQETQYF
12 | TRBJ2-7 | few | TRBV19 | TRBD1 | TGTGCCAGTAGTGTGACAGGGTACGAGCAGTACTTC | CASSVTGYEQYF
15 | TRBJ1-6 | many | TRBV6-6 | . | TGTGCCAGCAGTCACTCGATGCAGGGTAATTCACCCCTCCACTTT | CASSHSMQGNSPLHF
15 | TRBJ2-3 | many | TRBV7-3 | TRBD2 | TGTGCCAGCAGCTTAAGCGGGGGGAGCGCAGATACGCAGTATTTT | CASSLSGGSADTQYF
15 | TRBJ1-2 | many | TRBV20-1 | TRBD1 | TGCAGTGCGAGGCGGGCGGCAGGGGGCGACTATGGCTACACCTTC | CSARRAAGGDYGYTF
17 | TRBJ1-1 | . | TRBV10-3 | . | TGTGCCATCAGTGAGTCCGAGAGGGGACTAAGGGGCACTGAAGCTTTCTTT | CAISESERGLRGTEAFF